The 17 T cell receptor beta chains in this list originate from one sample, sequenced in a study of blood T cell repertoires in COVID-19. Assay used: immunoSEQ multiplex PCR; TCRdb lists only in-frame clones, some missing. The table has 150,000 to 160,000 clones, about 89% seen once. What was sequenced was peripheral blood. The source of these receptors is a man aged 50-60 years with acute or convalescent COVID-19.

The chain has TRBV5-4 and TRBJ1-1, with D maybe TRBD1 (5 bases). V was shortened by 5 bases and J by 0 bases, with 14 bases between the two germline ends. The CDR3 has 15 amino acids. In germline, CDR1 is SGHNT, CDR2 YYREEE (reference sequence). The CDR3 nucleotides read TGTGCCAGCAGGGCCCGTGGGGGGATGAACACTGAAGCTTTCTTT. As protein: CASRARGGMNTEAFF.

The chain employs TRBV18 and TRBJ1-2; maybe TRBD1 (6 bases). Germline-derived CDR1 and CDR2 are KGHSH and LQKENI. This CDR3 comprises 12 residues. V lost 5 bases, J lost 5 bases, and 9 bases lay in between. This CDR3 is CASSTDSYGYTF. The DNA of the CDR3 is TGTGCCAGCTCAACGGACAGTTATGGCTACACCTTC.

The chain joins TRBV19 to TRBJ1-5, with D perhaps matching TRBD1 (5 bases). The CDR3 has 14 amino acids. Germline V CDR1 and CDR2: LNHDA, SQIVND (reference sequence). V lost 6 bases to trimming and J lost 0 bases, with 9 bases between them. The DNA for the CDR3 is TGTGCCAGTAGGGGCAGGGATAGCAATCAGCCCCAGCATTTT. Amino acids: CASRGRDSNQPQHF.

The V gene is TRBV7-8, the J gene TRBJ1-3; D is perhaps TRBD1 (5 bases). CDR1 is SGHVS and CDR2 is FQNEAQ in the germline V gene. The CDR3 is 15 amino acids. The V gene lost 4 bases and the J gene lost 7 bases, with 17 bases spanning the gap. The CDR3: CASSSRQPSGNTIYF. The CDR3 DNA is TGTGCCAGCAGCTCCCGACAACCTTCAGGGAACACCATATATTTT.

The sample holds one count of this clone. The chain recombines TRBV6-5 with TRBJ2-1; TRBD1 might be the D (6 bases). Germline V gene data show CDR1 as MNHEY and CDR2 as SVGAGI. The CDR3 is 14 residues long. The V and J ends lost 5 bases and 10 bases respectively, with 18 bases between them. CDR3 sequence (DNA): TGTGCCAGCAGTAACCGAGTGCCAGGGGAGGAGCAGTTCTTC. This translates into CASSNRVPGEEQFF.

V is TRBV9 and J is TRBJ2-2; no clear D gene. Per germline, CDR1 SGDLS and CDR2 YYNGEE. V dropped 7 bases and J dropped 2 bases, with 12 bases sitting between them. CDR3 size: 14 residues. The CDR3, as DNA: TGTGCCAGCCAGACACAGATTAACACCGGGGAGCTGTTTTTT. The encoded protein is CASQTQINTGELFF.

V is TRBV18 and J is TRBJ2-7; D may be TRBD1 (5 bases). The CDR3 consists of 13 residues. CDR1 and CDR2 (germline): KGHSH, LQKENI. Trimming pared 2 bases from V and 5 bases from J, leaving 10 bases between. The DNA of the CDR3 is TGTGCCAGCTCACCAGACAGAACTGACGAGCAGTACTTC. This translates into CASSPDRTDEQYF.

The chain couples TRBV5-1 to TRBJ2-1; 13 bases map to TRBD2. Losses at the gene ends were 2 bases for V and 5 bases for J; bases not matched to a gene: 16. The CDR3 consists of 20 residues. Germline CDR1 SGHRS, CDR2 YFSETQ. CDR3 loop: CASSLIVGLAGVGTNNEQFF. In DNA form, the CDR3 reads TGCGCCAGCAGCTTAATAGTAGGACTAGCGGGAGTTGGTACCAACAATGAGCAGTTCTTC.

This sequence joins TRBV25-1 and TRBJ2-1; TRBD2 agrees at 7 bases. The V segment lost 5 bases and the J segment 2 bases; nucleotides outside the gene matches: 6. This CDR3 has 15 residues. The germline gives CDR1 MGHDK, CDR2 SYGVNS. In DNA, the CDR3 is TGTGCCAGCAGTCCGACGGGGGGTGCCTACAATGAGCAGTTCTTC. This sequence encodes CASSPTGGAYNEQFF.

This clone was recorded once. The CDR3 DNA follows: TGTGCCAGCAGCCAGCCAGGGACAGGGAAAGGAACTGGAAACACCATATATTTT. Translation gives CASSQPGTGKGTGNTIYF. The V and J genes are TRBV4-2 and TRBJ1-3, with 9 nucleotides matching TRBD1. Unmatched junction bases numbered 11, after V lost 3 bases and J lost 2 bases. In germline, CDR1 is LGHNA, CDR2 YNFKEQ. The CDR3 loop spans 18 amino acids.

This chain connects TRBV3-1 (or the pseudogene TRBV3-2) to TRBJ2-3; 11 positions agree with TRBD2. Looked up from germline, CDR1 is LGHDT and CDR2 is YNNKEL (reference sequence). This CDR3 region has 17 residues. Losses at the gene ends were 4 bases for V and 1 base for J; bases not matched to a gene: 7. The CDR3 DNA follows: TGTGCCAGCAGCCGATATCTAGCGGGAGGAGGCACAGATACGCAGTATTTT. It translates to CASSRYLAGGGTDTQYF.

The gene calls are TRBV9 and TRBJ2-5, with 14 nucleotides matching TRBD2. The CDR3 has 16 amino acids. Germline CDR1 SGDLS, CDR2 YYNGEE. Unmatched junction bases numbered 6, after V lost 3 bases and J lost 5 bases. CDR3 coding DNA: TGTGCCAGCAGCGCAGGGACTAGCGGGAGTACGGAGACCCAGTACTTC. Its protein product is CASSAGTSGSTETQYF.

The chain couples TRBV7-2 to TRBJ1-2, with 7 nucleotides matching TRBD1. Germline loops: CDR1 SGHTA, CDR2 FQGNSA. V was pared by 5 bases and J by 6 bases, with 9 bases of the junction left unmatched. This CDR3 comprises 14 residues. The CDR3 is CASSLITGADGYTF. The DNA of the CDR3 is TGTGCCAGCAGCCTGATAACAGGGGCCGATGGCTACACCTTC. Supplemented by reference TRBV7-2 and TRBJ1-2, the full variable domain reads GAGVSQSPSNKVTEKGKDVELRCDPISGHTALYWYRQSLGQGLEFLIYFQGNSAPDKSGLPSDRFSAERTGGSVSTLTIQRTQQEDSAVYLCASSLITGADGYTFGSGTRLTVV.

The rearrangement joins TRBV14 to TRBJ2-5; perhaps TRBD2 as D (5 bases). Trimming took 1 base from V and 9 from J, leaving 12 bases between them. Germline CDR1 is SGHDN and CDR2 is FVKESK. The CDR3 length is 13 residues. Here the CDR3 reads CASSQAGGRSQYF. CDR3 DNA: TGTGCCAGCAGCCAAGCAGGAGGTCGTTCCCAGTACTTC.

The chain uses TRBV30 and TRBJ2-3; D perhaps matches TRBD1 (6 bases). Deletions cut 5 bases from V and 0 bases from J, with 9 bases between. Germline V gene data show CDR1 as GTSNPN and CDR2 as SVGIG (reference sequence). This CDR3 is built from 13 residues. Written as DNA, the CDR3 is TGTGCCTGGGTGAGGGGGAGCACAGATACGCAGTATTTT. This gives the protein CAWVRGSTDTQYF.

Turning to this clone: The sample holds other DNA sequences that translate to the same CDR3. This sequence joins TRBV5-1 and TRBJ2-7, with 10 nucleotides matching TRBD1. Germline-derived CDR1 and CDR2 are SGHRS and YFSETQ. The CDR3 is made up of 14 amino acids. The ends lost 3 bases at V and 2 bases at J; junction bases unmatched: 2. CDR3 sequence (DNA): TGCGCCAGCAGCTCCGGGACAGGGGCCTACGAGCAGTACTTC. Amino acids: CASSSGTGAYEQYF. Drawing the rest from reference TRBV5-1 and TRBJ2-7, the complete variable domain is KAGVTQTPRYLIKTRGQQVTLSCSPISGHRSVSWYQQTPGQGLQFLFEYFSETQRNKGNFPGRFSGRQFSNSRSEMNVSTLELGDSALYLCASSSGTGAYEQYFGPGTRLTVT.

The V gene is TRBV10-2, the J gene TRBJ1-5; 7 bases match TRBD1. J gave up 2 bases and V 2 bases, and 9 bases lay outside the gene matches. Germline V gene sequence: CDR1 WSHSY, CDR2 SAAADI. This CDR3 contains 17 residues. For the CDR3, the DNA is TGCGCCAGCAGTGAGGTGGGCAGGGGGAATCGCAATCAGCCCCAGCATTTT. It codes for CASSEVGRGNRNQPQHF.